A selection of T cell receptor beta chains follows, all from one sample in a study of beta chain features in type 1 diabetes. Using immunoSEQ multiplex PCR, the repertoire was profiled, and TCRdb retains in-frame clones only, with some absent. The table has under 900,000 clones, about a sixth seen once; the top ten hold around 0.02%. Sequenced material: naive CD4+ T cells from blood. These receptors were taken from a woman aged 18-29 years in good health. Each CDR3 is given with its conserved first and last residue. Each record gives: CDR3 length, J gene, V gene, CDR3 protein.

12 | TRBJ1-2 | TRBV9 | CASSKQGGGYTF
14 | TRBJ1-2 | TRBV6-6 | CASSGPGQRNGYTF
12 | TRBJ1-1 | TRBV27 | CASSPTGGEAFF
15 | TRBJ2-3 | TRBV10-3 | CAIMIRGSSTDTQYF
12 | TRBJ2-2 | TRBV28 | CASSLPPGELFF
14 | TRBJ2-6 | TRBV7-2 | CASGSTSGANVLTF
14 | TRBJ2-1 | TRBV5-1 | CASSTGLVSSEQFF
13 | TRBJ2-7 | TRBV11-2 | CASSPRLDYEQYF
13 | TRBJ1-2 | TRBV11-1 | CASSPTDLGGYTF
15 | TRBJ2-4 | TRBV2 | CASNELAGGKNIQYF
15 | TRBJ1-4 | TRBV19 | CASSTLDSRSEKLFF
14 | TRBJ2-1 | TRBV6-5 | CASSPPFQGAEQFF
16 | TRBJ2-7 | TRBV7-2 | CASSPARDRSSYEQYF
13 | TRBJ2-1 | TRBV29-1 | CSVGRQHDNEQFF
17 | TRBJ2-2 | TRBV10-3 | CAIRGLAGGQHTGELFF
14 | TRBJ2-5 | TRBV19 | CASSPVDRAETQYF
15 | TRBJ2-2 | TRBV9 | CASSFRQGFDGELFF
14 | TRBJ1-2 | TRBV7-2 | CASSTTRQGDNYTF
15 | TRBJ2-1 | TRBV2 | CASSAQGKEYNEQFF